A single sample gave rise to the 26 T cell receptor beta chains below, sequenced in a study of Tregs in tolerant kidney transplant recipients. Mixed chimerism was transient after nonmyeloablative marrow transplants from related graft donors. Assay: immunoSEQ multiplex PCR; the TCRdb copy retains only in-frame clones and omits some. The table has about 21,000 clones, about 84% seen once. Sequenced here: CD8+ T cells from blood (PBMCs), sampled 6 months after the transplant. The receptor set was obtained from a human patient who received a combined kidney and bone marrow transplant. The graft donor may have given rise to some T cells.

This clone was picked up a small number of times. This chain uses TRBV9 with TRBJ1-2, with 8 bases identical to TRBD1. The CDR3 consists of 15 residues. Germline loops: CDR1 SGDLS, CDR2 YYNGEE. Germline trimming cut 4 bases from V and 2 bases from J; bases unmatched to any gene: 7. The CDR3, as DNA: TGTGCCAGCAGCTTAGATCAGGGGGCGAACTATGGCTACACCTTC. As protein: CASSLDQGANYGYTF.

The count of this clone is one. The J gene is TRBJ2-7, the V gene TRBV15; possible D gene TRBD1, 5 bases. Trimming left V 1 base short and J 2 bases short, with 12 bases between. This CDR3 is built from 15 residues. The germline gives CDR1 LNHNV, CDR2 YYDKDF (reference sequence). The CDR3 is CATSRGAGPAYEQYF. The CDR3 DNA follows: TGTGCCACCAGCAGAGGGGCAGGGCCAGCCTACGAGCAGTACTTC. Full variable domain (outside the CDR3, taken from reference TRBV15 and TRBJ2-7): DAMVIQNPRYQVTQFGKPVTLSCSQTLNHNVMYWYQQKSSQAPKLLFHYYDKDFNNEADTPDNFQSRRPNTSFCFLDIRSPGLGDTAMYLCATSRGAGPAYEQYFGPGTRLTVT.

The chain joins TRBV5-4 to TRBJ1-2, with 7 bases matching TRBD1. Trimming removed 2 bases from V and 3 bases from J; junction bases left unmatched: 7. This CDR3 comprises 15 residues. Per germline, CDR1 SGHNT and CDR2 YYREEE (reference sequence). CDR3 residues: CASSLVGRGDYGYTF. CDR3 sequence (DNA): TGTGCCAGCAGCTTAGTAGGCAGGGGGGACTATGGCTACACCTTC.

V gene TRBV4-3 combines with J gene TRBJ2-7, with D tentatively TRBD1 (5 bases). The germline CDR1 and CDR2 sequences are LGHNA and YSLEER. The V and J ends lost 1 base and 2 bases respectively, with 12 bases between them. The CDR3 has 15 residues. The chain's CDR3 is CASSQGWGGPYEQYF. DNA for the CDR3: TGCGCCAGCAGCCAAGGTTGGGGCGGACCCTACGAGCAGTACTTC.

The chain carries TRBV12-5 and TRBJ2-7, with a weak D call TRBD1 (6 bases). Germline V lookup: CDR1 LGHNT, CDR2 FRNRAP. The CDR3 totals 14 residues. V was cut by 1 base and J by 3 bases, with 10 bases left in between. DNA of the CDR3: TGTGCTAGTGGTTTGGCTCCGACAGGCTACGAGCAGTACTTC. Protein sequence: CASGLAPTGYEQYF.

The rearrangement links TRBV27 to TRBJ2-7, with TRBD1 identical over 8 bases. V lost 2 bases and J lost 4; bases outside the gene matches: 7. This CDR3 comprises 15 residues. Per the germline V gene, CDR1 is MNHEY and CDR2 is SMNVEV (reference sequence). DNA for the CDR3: TGTGCCAGCAGTTTAACCGGGACAGGTTATTACGAGCAGTACTTC. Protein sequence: CASSLTGTGYYEQYF.

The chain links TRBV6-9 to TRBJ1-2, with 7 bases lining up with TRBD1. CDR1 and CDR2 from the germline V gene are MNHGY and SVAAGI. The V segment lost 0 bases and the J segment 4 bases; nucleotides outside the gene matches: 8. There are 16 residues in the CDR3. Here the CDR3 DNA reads TGTGCCAGCAGTTATTCAAGACAGGGATCGGTCTATGGCTACACCTTC. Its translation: CASSYSRQGSVYGYTF.

The DNA of the CDR3 is TGCGCCAGCAGCCACGGGACAGGGGAGCTCAATGAGCAGTTCTTC. Its translation is CASSHGTGELNEQFF. This chain links TRBV4-1 with TRBJ2-1; TRBD1 aligns across 10 bases. This CDR3 contains 15 residues. The germline V gene has CDR1 MGHRA and CDR2 YSYEKL. V dropped 3 bases and J dropped 6; count of bases not matched to a gene: 5.

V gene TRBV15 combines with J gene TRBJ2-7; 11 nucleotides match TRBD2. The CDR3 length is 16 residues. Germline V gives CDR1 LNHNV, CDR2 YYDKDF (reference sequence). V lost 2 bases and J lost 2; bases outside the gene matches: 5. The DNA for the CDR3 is TGTGCCACCAGCAGAACTTCGACTAGCGGGGCCTACGAGCAGTACTTC. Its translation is CATSRTSTSGAYEQYF.

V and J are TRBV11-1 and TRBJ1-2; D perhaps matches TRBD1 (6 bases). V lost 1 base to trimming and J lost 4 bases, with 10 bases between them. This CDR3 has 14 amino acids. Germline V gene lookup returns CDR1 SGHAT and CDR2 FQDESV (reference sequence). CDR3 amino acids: CASSLDQGSYGYTF. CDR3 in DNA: TGTGCCAGCAGCTTAGACCAGGGGTCCTATGGCTACACCTTC. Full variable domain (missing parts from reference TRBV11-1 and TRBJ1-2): EAEVAQSPRYKITEKSQAVAFWCDPISGHATLYWYRQILGQGPELLVQFQDESVVDDSQLPKDRFSAERLKGVDSTLKIQPAELGDSAMYLCASSLDQGSYGYTFGSGTRLTVV.

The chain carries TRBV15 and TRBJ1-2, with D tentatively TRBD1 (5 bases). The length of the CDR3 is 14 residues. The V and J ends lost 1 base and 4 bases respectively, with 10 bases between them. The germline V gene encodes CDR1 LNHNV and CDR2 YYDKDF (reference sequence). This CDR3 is CATSRGTSIYGYTF. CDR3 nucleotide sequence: TGTGCCACCAGCAGAGGGACAAGCATCTATGGCTACACCTTC.

The CDR3 sequence is CASSQDGGNTGELFF. For the CDR3, the DNA is TGCGCCAGCAGCCAAGATGGGGGCAACACCGGGGAGCTGTTTTTT. This sequence joins TRBV4-1 and TRBJ2-2, with D maybe TRBD1 (6 bases). The V and J ends lost 0 bases and 2 bases respectively, with 7 bases between them. The CDR3 sequence is 15 residues long. Germline CDR1 MGHRA, CDR2 YSYEKL.

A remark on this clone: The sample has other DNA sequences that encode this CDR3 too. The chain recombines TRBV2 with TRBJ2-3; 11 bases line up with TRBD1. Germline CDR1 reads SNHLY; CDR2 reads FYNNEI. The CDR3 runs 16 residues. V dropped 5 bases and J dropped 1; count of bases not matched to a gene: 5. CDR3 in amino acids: CASSYGTGGRTDTQYF. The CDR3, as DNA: TGTGCCAGCAGTTATGGGACAGGGGGACGCACAGATACGCAGTATTTT.

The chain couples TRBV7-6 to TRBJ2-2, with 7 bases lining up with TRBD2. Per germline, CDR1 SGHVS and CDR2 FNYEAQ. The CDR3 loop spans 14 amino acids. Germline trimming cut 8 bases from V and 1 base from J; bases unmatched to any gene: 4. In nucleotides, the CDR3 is TGTGCCAGCTCGAGCGGGGTGAACACCGGGGAGCTGTTTTTT. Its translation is CASSSGVNTGELFF.

CDR3 protein: CASSHLGPEETQYF. The CDR3 region has the DNA TGCGCCAGCAGTCATCTTGGCCCAGAAGAGACCCAGTACTTC. The chain recombines TRBV23-1 with TRBJ2-5; no reliable D call. Being an ORF, TRBV23-1 has a function that is uncertain. Between the trimmed V and J ends, which lost 3 bases and 3 bases, there was a span of 11 bases. The CDR3 has 14 residues.

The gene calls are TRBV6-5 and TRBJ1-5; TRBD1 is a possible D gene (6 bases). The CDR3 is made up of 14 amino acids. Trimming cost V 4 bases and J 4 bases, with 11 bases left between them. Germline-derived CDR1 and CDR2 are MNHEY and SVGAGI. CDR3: CASSWGQVNQPQHF. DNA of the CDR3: TGTGCCAGCAGTTGGGGACAAGTTAATCAGCCCCAGCATTTT.

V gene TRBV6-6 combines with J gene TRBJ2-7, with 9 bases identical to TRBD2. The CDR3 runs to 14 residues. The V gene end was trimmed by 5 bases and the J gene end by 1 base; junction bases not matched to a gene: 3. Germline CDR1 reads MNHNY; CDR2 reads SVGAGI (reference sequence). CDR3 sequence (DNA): TGTGCCAGCAGTACTGCGGGAGGGTCCTACGAGCAGTACTTC. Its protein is CASSTAGGSYEQYF.

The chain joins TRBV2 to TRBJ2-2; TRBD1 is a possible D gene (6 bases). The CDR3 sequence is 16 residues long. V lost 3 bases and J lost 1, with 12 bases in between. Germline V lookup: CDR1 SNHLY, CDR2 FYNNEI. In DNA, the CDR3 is TGTGCCAGCAGTGACTGGGGGCAGGAGAACACCGGGGAGCTGTTTTTT. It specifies CASSDWGQENTGELFF.

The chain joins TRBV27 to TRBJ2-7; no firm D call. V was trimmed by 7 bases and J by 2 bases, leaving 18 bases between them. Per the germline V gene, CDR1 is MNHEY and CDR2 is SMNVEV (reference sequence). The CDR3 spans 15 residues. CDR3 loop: CASTNLGQDTYEQYF. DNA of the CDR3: TGTGCCAGCACCAACCTTGGGCAGGATACCTACGAGCAGTACTTC.

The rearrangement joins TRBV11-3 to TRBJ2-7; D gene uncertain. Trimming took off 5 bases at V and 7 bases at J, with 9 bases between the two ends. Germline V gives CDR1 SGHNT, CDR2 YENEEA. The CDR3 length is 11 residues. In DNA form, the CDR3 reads TGTGCCAGCAGCCTTAACTGGGAGCAGTACTTC. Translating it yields CASSLNWEQYF.

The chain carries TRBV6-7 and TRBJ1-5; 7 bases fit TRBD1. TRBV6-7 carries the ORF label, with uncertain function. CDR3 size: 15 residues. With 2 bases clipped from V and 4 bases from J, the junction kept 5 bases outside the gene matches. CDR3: CASSYRATGNQPQHF. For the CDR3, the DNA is TGTGCCAGCAGTTACAGGGCGACAGGGAATCAGCCCCAGCATTTT.

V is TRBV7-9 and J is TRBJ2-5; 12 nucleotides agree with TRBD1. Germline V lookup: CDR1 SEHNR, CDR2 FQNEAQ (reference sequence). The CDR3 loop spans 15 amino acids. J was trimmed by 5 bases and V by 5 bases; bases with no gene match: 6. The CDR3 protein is CASSRPGQGAETQYF. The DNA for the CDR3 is TGTGCCAGCAGCCGCCCGGGACAGGGGGCGGAGACCCAGTACTTC.

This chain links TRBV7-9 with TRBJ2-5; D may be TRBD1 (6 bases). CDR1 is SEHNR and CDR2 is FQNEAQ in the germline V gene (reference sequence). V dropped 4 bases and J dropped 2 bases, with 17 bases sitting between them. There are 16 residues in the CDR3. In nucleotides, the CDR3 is TGTGCCAGCAGCTCTCGACAGGACCGGAGGCAAGAGACCCAGTACTTC. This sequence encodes CASSSRQDRRQETQYF. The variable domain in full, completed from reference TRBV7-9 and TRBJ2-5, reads DTGVSQNPRHKITKRGQNVTFRCDPISEHNRLYWYRQTLGQGPEFLTYFQNEAQLEKSRLLSDRFSAERPKGSFSTLEIQRTEQGDSAMYLCASSSRQDRRQETQYFGPGTRLLVL.

The CDR3 reads CASSQGGGASETQYF. The DNA for the CDR3 is TGCGCCAGCAGCCAAGGCGGGGGGGCCTCAGAGACCCAGTACTTC. The gene calls are TRBV5-1 and TRBJ2-5; TRBD2 agrees at 9 bases. J gave up 4 bases and V 4 bases, and 8 bases lay outside the gene matches. The germline gives CDR1 SGHRS, CDR2 YFSETQ. This CDR3 has 15 amino acids.

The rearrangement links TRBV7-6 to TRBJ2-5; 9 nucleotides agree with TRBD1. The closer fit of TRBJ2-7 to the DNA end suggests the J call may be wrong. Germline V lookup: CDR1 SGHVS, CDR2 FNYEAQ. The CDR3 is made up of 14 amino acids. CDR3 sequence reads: CASSFGTGTYEQYF. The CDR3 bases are TGTGCCAGCAGCTTCGGGACAGGGACCTACGAGCAGTACTTC.

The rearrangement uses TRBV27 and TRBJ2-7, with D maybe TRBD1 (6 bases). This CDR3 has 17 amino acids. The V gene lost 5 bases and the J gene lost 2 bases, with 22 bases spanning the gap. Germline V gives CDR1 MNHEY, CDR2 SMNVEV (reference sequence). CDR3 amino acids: CASSPLGTTGSAYEQYF. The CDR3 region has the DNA TGTGCCAGCAGTCCGCTTGGGACGACAGGATCGGCCTACGAGCAGTACTTC.